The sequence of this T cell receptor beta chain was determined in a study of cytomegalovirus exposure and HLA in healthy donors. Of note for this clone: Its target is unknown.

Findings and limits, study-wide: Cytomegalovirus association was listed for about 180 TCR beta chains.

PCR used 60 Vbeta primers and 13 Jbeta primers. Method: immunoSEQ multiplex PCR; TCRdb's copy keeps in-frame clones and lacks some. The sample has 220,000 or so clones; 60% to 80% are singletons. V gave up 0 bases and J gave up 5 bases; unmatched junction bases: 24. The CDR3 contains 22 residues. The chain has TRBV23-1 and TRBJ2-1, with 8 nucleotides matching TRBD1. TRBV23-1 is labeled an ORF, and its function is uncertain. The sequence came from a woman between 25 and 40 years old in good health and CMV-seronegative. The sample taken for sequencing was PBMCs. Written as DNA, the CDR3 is TGCGCCAGCAGTCAATCTTCCCAGGGGGCGCTCCTAAGGTGGCTCCTAGACAATGAGCAGTTCTTC. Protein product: CASSQSSQGALLRWLLDNEQFF.